This TCR beta chain was observed in a study of post-analysis software for immune sequencing data. Overall study: As for disease course, relapsing-remitting, secondary progressive and progressive-relapsing multiple sclerosis were all included. Regarding the study as a whole: By F measure, strong co-clustering occurred among samples prepared in the same batch. TRBV5-6, TRBV5-1 and TRBV20-1 were among roughly 5 TRBV segments more frequent in patients than controls.

About this clonotype: Antigen: not known.

Germline V CDR1 and CDR2: MGHRA, YSYEKL. V dropped 3 bases and J dropped 1; count of bases not matched to a gene: 7. CDR3 length: 16 residues. The TCR beta cDNA libraries contained unique molecular identifiers. T cells numbering roughly 0.85 to 11 million gave rise to a few hundred thousand cDNA molecules. MiXCR was run by TCRdb on the PCR reads, yielding one entry per CDR3 protein. This sample yields roughly 600,000 distinct CDR3 sequences, of which around 44% are seen a single time; under 2% belongs to the top ten. Sequences were obtained from blood. This sequence originates from a girl under 18 with multiple sclerosis. The V and J genes are TRBV4-1 and TRBJ2-5; TRBD2 matches at 8 bases. The CDR3 reads CASSQSQRGFQETQYF. The CDR3, as DNA: TGCGCCAGCAGCCAGAGCCAGCGGGGGTTCCAAGAGACCCAGTACTTC.